This TCR beta chain is from a study of post-analysis software for immune sequencing data. Study-wide results and caveats: In patients, about five TRBV segments were more frequent than in controls, with TRBV5-6, TRBV5-1 and TRBV20-1 among them.

Every TCR beta cDNA library bore unique molecular identifiers. TCRdb reprocessed the PCR reads with MiXCR, giving one entry per CDR3 protein. The profile covers approximately 460,000 distinct CDR3 sequences, with under 55% appearing a single time and 12% taken by the ten largest. Germline V CDR1 and CDR2: MDHEN, SYDVKM. V shed 4 bases and J shed 5 bases, with 17 bases lying between them. This CDR3 comprises 15 residues. Points on this clonotype: The antigen is undetermined.

This sequence joins TRBV28 and TRBJ1-1, with TRBD1 as a possible D gene (5 bases). The sequenced material came from blood. This sequence was found in a girl aged 10 to 17 with multiple sclerosis. CDR3 amino acids: CASSSEGGERTEAFF. The CDR3 nucleotides are TGTGCCAGCAGTTCTGAGGGAGGGGAAAGAACTGAAGCTTTCTTT.